This T cell receptor (beta chain) was identified in a study of blood T cell repertoires in COVID-19. This table comes from immunoSEQ multiplex PCR, and its TCRdb copy is limited to in-frame clones, with some not included. The repertoire holds 300,000 or so clones, around 86% seen once, with 1% in the top ten. The CDR3 consists of 17 residues. V shed 4 bases and J 0 bases; nucleotides not matched to a gene: 9. The germline V gene has CDR1 SGHTS and CDR2 YDEGEE. The clonotype comes from a man aged 45-65 years with active or convalescent COVID-19. The specimen was peripheral blood. This chain links TRBV5-8 with TRBJ1-2, with 10 bases fitting TRBD1. The CDR3 is CASSPWAGTGANYGYTF. CDR3 DNA: TGTGCCAGCAGCCCCTGGGCAGGGACAGGGGCTAACTATGGCTACACCTTC.